The 30 T cell receptor beta chains below all came from one sample that was sequenced in a study of Graves' ophthalmopathy and Graves' hyperthyroidism. Using RNA transcripts, the TCR beta CDR3 regions were amplified. Investigators did first-round RT-PCR with HTBI primers, then second-round multiplex PCR. TCRdb independently ran MiXCR on the multiplex PCR reads; one entry per CDR3 protein. The sample holds more than 1,000,000 distinct CDR3 sequences, about 36% seen once. The sequenced sample was peripheral blood or thyroid tissue (not recorded which). These receptors originate from an adult man with Graves' hyperthyroidism.

This clonotype was counted ten times or more. The chain uses TRBV7-9 and TRBJ1-4, with unresolved D. The CDR3 contains 15 residues. From germline, CDR1 is SEHNR and CDR2 FQNEAQ (reference sequence). The V end was cut by 1 base, the J end by 5 bases, with 11 bases between. CDR3 region: CASSLVAGDNEKLFF. The CDR3 nucleotides read TGTGCCAGCAGCTTAGTGGCCGGCGACAATGAAAAACTGTTTTTT.

The chain combines TRBV29-1 with TRBJ1-2; D is unclear. Germline V CDR1 and CDR2: SQVTM, ANQGSEA. CDR3 size: 16 residues. Between the trimmed V and J ends, which lost 4 bases and 2 bases, there was a span of 20 bases. The CDR3 is CSVVEATGMKNYGYTF. The CDR3 DNA sequence: TGCAGCGTTGTCGAGGCGACGGGGATGAAGAACTATGGCTACACCTTC.

This clonotype was seen a single time. The chain carries TRBV19 and TRBJ1-2; a weak D match, TRBD1 (5 bases). The length of the CDR3 is 14 residues. Per germline, CDR1 LNHDA and CDR2 SQIVND (reference sequence). V lost 4 bases to trimming and J lost 4 bases, with 13 bases between them. The CDR3 DNA reads as TGTGCCAGTAGTACTGGGCCAGGGACCTATGGCTACACCTTC. It specifies CASSTGPGTYGYTF.

At least ten counts were recorded for this clonotype. This rearrangement joins TRBV29-1 to TRBJ1-5, with 8 bases identical to TRBD1. The CDR3 has 13 amino acids. The germline CDR1 and CDR2 sequences are SQVTM and ANQGSEA. Unmatched junction bases numbered 2, after V lost 4 bases and J lost 3 bases. CDR3: CSVAGGSNQPQHF. CDR3 DNA: TGCAGCGTTGCAGGGGGCTCCAATCAGCCCCAGCATTTT.

To note about this clonotype: Since a much larger clone is just one base distant, this may be a read error. The rearrangement links TRBV7-2 to TRBJ1-1, with 10 bases aligning to TRBD1. J gave up 6 bases and V 1 base, and 8 bases lay outside the gene matches. The CDR3 runs to 16 residues. Germline CDR1 reads SGHTA; CDR2 reads FQGNSA. CDR3 DNA: TGTGCCAGCAGCTTAGGAGGGACCGGACAGGGGGCTGAAGCTTTCTTT. Translated: CASSLGGTGQGAEAFF. Supplemented by reference TRBV7-2 and TRBJ1-1, the full variable domain reads GAGVSQSPSNKVTEKGKDVELRCDPISGHTALYWYRQSLGQGLEFLIYFQGNSAPDKSGLPSDRFSAERTGGSVSTLTIQRTQQEDSAVYLCASSLGGTGQGAEAFFGQGTRLTVV.

Ten or more counts support this clonotype. The rearrangement links TRBV7-9 to TRBJ1-4; D may be TRBD1 (6 bases). Germline V gene data show CDR1 as SEHNR and CDR2 as FQNEAQ (reference sequence). V was shortened by 4 bases and J by 7 bases, with 16 bases between the two germline ends. The CDR3 spans 15 residues. CDR3 nucleotides: TGTGCCAGCAGCTCCACAAGCCGGGACACTGAAAAACTGTTTTTT. Its protein product is CASSSTSRDTEKLFF.

Only a few counts were recorded for this clonotype. The chain couples TRBV7-9 to TRBJ1-1, with a possible D match to TRBD1 (6 bases). This CDR3 comprises 16 residues. In germline, CDR1 is SEHNR, CDR2 FQNEAQ (reference sequence). Trimming cost V 2 bases and J 4 bases, with 17 bases left between them. The CDR3 DNA follows: TGTGCCAGCAGCTTAATAACAGGGAGTTACGGCACTGAAGCTTTCTTT. Translating gives CASSLITGSYGTEAFF. Variable domain in full (rest from reference TRBV7-9 and TRBJ1-1): DTGVSQNPRHKITKRGQNVTFRCDPISEHNRLYWYRQTLGQGPEFLTYFQNEAQLEKSRLLSDRFSAERPKGSFSTLEIQRTEQGDSAMYLCASSLITGSYGTEAFFGQGTRLTVV.

About this clonotype: One base away lies a much larger clone, so this may be a sequencing read error. CDR3 in amino acids: CAISGRVDRSGYTF. The CDR3 DNA reads TGTGCCATCAGTGGACGGGTGGATAGGAGTGGCTACACCTTC. The rearrangement joins TRBV10-3 to TRBJ1-2, with D hard to call. This CDR3 comprises 14 residues. Trimming left V 4 bases short and J 7 bases short, with 16 bases between. CDR1 is ENHRY and CDR2 is SYGVKD in the germline V gene.

This clonotype occurred many times. The chain is built from TRBV12-3 or TRBV12-4 and TRBJ1-5; D unclear. V shed 8 bases and J shed 9 bases, with 17 bases lying between them. This CDR3 region has 13 residues. The CDR3 sequence: CASAPQENLPQHF. In nucleotides, the CDR3 is TGTGCCAGCGCCCCGCAAGAAAATTTGCCCCAGCATTTT.

The table lists this clonotype with many counts. The chain carries TRBV10-3 and TRBJ2-7; 11 nucleotides align to TRBD2. CDR1 is ENHRY and CDR2 is SYGVKD in the germline V gene. After removal of 6 bases from V and 1 base from J, the junction contained 5 bases not matched to a gene. The CDR3 spans 15 residues. For the CDR3, the DNA is TGTGCCATCAGGGCCACTAGCGGGAGATCCTACGAGCAGTACTTC. Translated: CAIRATSGRSYEQYF.

This chain links TRBV5-5 with TRBJ2-2; D call uncertain. This CDR3 region has 15 residues. The germline V gene encodes CDR1 SGHKS and CDR2 YYEKEE (reference sequence). V lost 0 bases and J 2 bases, leaving 8 bases between the germline ends. The CDR3 spells CASSLGSFNTGELFF. DNA for the CDR3: TGTGCCAGCAGCTTGGGCAGCTTTAACACCGGGGAGCTGTTTTTT.

J is TRBJ2-2 and V is TRBV20-1; 8 nucleotides agree with TRBD1. The length of the CDR3 is 15 residues. V gave up 0 bases and J gave up 10 bases; unmatched junction bases: 10. Germline V gives CDR1 DFQATT, CDR2 SNEGSKA (reference sequence). The CDR3 nucleotides read TGCAGTGCTAGAGATCGGGCAGGGGGCGAAGTGGAGCTGTTTTTT. The encoded protein is CSARDRAGGEVELFF.

The chain links TRBV7-2 to TRBJ1-1, with D unresolved. Germline loops: CDR1 SGHTA, CDR2 FQGNSA. V lost 4 bases and J 7 bases, leaving 13 bases between the germline ends. CDR3 length: 13 amino acids. CDR3: CASSYTETIEAFF. For the CDR3, the DNA is TGTGCCAGCAGCTACACAGAGACAATTGAAGCTTTCTTT.

This clonotype was seen repeatedly, ten times or more. The chain is built from TRBV29-1 and TRBJ1-1, with a weak D call TRBD1 (6 bases). Germline CDR1 SQVTM, CDR2 ANQGSEA. This CDR3 region has 14 residues. The germline V and J ends were trimmed by 3 bases and 3 bases, with 14 bases remaining between them. The CDR3 DNA sequence: TGCAGCGTTGACAGGGGCTCATCGGACACTGAAGCTTTCTTT. This translates into CSVDRGSSDTEAFF.

The chain combines TRBV9 with TRBJ1-2, with 9 bases lining up with TRBD1. The germline CDR1 and CDR2 sequences are SGDLS and YYNGEE. The CDR3 sequence is 14 residues long. V dropped 0 bases and J dropped 8; count of bases not matched to a gene: 5. DNA for the CDR3: TGTGCCAGCAGCGTAGTCGGGGGGACAGGGGGCTACACCTTC. Translation gives CASSVVGGTGGYTF.

This clonotype has a handful of counts. At one end the junction does not follow the germline gene, possibly because of a read error. The V call is TRBV6-5, the J call TRBJ1-2, with unresolved D. Germline CDR1 MNHEY, CDR2 SVGAGI. CDR3 length: 14 amino acids. This chain's CDR3 is CTSSYRRRDYGYTF. CDR3 coding DNA: TGTACCAGCAGTTACCGGAGAAGGGACTATGGCTACACCTTC.

This clonotype occurred a few times. The J gene is TRBJ2-2, the V gene TRBV24-1, with TRBD1 identical over 7 bases. V shed 5 bases, J shed 0 bases, and the junction held 5 bases outside the gene matches. CDR1 is KGHDR, CDR2 SFDVKD, per germline. The CDR3 loop spans 16 amino acids. The CDR3 coding sequence is TGTGCCACCAGTGCCGTCGGACAGGCGAACACCGGGGAGCTGTTTTTT. It codes for CATSAVGQANTGELFF.

This clonotype was recorded a few times. The chain carries TRBV12-3 or TRBV12-4 and TRBJ1-2; D perhaps matches TRBD1 (6 bases). CDR3 length equals 15 residues. V shed 2 bases and J shed 6 bases, with 16 bases lying between them. The CDR3, as DNA: TGTGCCAGCAGTTTAAAGACAGGCGCTCAGGATGGCTACACCTTC. Its translation is CASSLKTGAQDGYTF.

This clonotype appeared a single time. The CDR3 spells CASSIFAGWGGYTF. As DNA, the CDR3 is TGTGCCAGCAGCATTTTCGCAGGGTGGGGAGGCTACACCTTC. This chain uses TRBV7-9 with TRBJ1-2, with TRBD1 as a possible D gene (5 bases). Per germline, CDR1 SEHNR and CDR2 FQNEAQ (reference sequence). The V and J ends lost 5 bases and 8 bases respectively, with 18 bases between them. The CDR3 runs to 14 residues.

This clonotype was seen many times. V is TRBV15 and J is TRBJ1-2; D uncertain. V lost 4 bases and J lost 3, with 9 bases in between. The CDR3 is 13 amino acids. CDR1 LNHNV and CDR2 YYDKDF come from the germline V gene (reference sequence). In nucleotides, the CDR3 is TGTGCCACCAGCACGGAAGACGACTATGGCTACACCTTC. This codes for CATSTEDDYGYTF.

This chain uses TRBV20-1 with TRBJ1-4, with D tentatively TRBD1 (6 bases). Germline CDR1 is DFQATT and CDR2 is SNEGSKA (reference sequence). The V gene lost 2 bases and the J gene lost 0 bases, with 10 bases spanning the gap. CDR3 length: 15 amino acids. DNA for the CDR3: TGCAGTGCTAGAAGGGGGACCGCAACTAATGAAAAACTGTTTTTT. Translated: CSARRGTATNEKLFF.

In its sample, this clonotype was seen many times. This chain connects TRBV2 to TRBJ1-1, with D possibly TRBD1 on 5 matching bases. The CDR3 loop spans 14 amino acids. The germline V gene has CDR1 SNHLY and CDR2 FYNNEI. V was pared by 5 bases and J by 0 bases, with 10 bases between. The CDR3: CASSSIGVNTEAFF. The CDR3 DNA reads TGTGCCAGCAGTAGTATAGGGGTGAACACTGAAGCTTTCTTT. Supplemented by reference TRBV2 and TRBJ1-1, the full variable domain reads EPEVTQTPSHQVTQMGQEVILRCVPISNHLYFYWYRQILGQKVEFLVSFYNNEISEKSEIFDDQFSVERPDGSNFTLKIRSTKLEDSAMYFCASSSIGVNTEAFFGQGTRLTVV.

The V and J genes are TRBV12-3 or TRBV12-4 and TRBJ1-5; D possibly corresponds to TRBD1 (5 bases). Trimming pared 7 bases from V and 7 bases from J, leaving 11 bases between. This CDR3 comprises 12 residues. For the CDR3, the DNA is TGTGCCAGCAACGAGCGGGGGCAGCCCCAGCATTTT. The encoded protein is CASNERGQPQHF.

This clonotype has a count of ten or more. V and J are TRBV6-2 or TRBV6-3 and TRBJ1-2, with TRBD1 identical over 8 bases. Germline V gene lookup returns CDR1 MNHEY and CDR2 SVGEGT. The CDR3 is 13 residues long. Germline trimming cut 2 bases from V and 5 bases from J; bases unmatched to any gene: 1. The CDR3: CASSYTGGYGYTF. Here the CDR3 DNA reads TGTGCCAGCAGTTACACAGGGGGGTATGGCTACACCTTC.

The rearrangement uses TRBV29-1 and TRBJ2-7; 9 bases line up with TRBD2. The J call may be faulty, since TRBJ2-1 better matches the DNA end. The CDR3 is made up of 13 amino acids. The germline V gene has CDR1 SQVTM and CDR2 ANQGSEA. DNA for the CDR3: TGCAGCGTTGAGAGGACTAGCGTCAATGAGCAGTTCTTC. This encodes CSVERTSVNEQFF.

This clonotype was counted ten times or more. The chain carries TRBV12-3 or TRBV12-4 and TRBJ2-7; D is possibly TRBD2 (6 bases). V was trimmed by 3 bases and J by 6 bases, leaving 15 bases between them. The CDR3 has 14 amino acids. CDR3 loop: CASSLSGVYSEQYF. CDR3 nucleotide sequence: TGTGCCAGCAGTTTGTCGGGGGTTTACTCCGAGCAGTACTTC.

The chain carries TRBV6-5 and TRBJ2-5; D tentatively reads TRBD1 or TRBD2 (5 bases each). The V and J ends lost 0 bases and 5 bases respectively, with 13 bases between them. The germline CDR1 and CDR2 sequences are MNHEY and SVGAGI. The CDR3 totals 15 residues. Written as DNA, the CDR3 is TGTGCCAGCAGTTACTCGATTGGGGGTAGCGAGACCCAGTACTTC. Amino acid sequence: CASSYSIGGSETQYF.

The chain carries TRBV20-1 and TRBJ2-5; 10 bases are shared with TRBD1. Germline V gives CDR1 DFQATT, CDR2 SNEGSKA (reference sequence). Losses at the gene ends were 4 bases for V and 6 bases for J; bases not matched to a gene: 8. This CDR3 is 14 amino acids long. The CDR3 is CSATYTGQGKTQYF. Written as DNA, the CDR3 is TGCAGTGCTACGTATACGGGACAGGGGAAGACCCAGTACTTC.

The chain joins TRBV7-9 to TRBJ2-7; TRBD1 might be the D (6 bases). V was cut by 3 bases and J by 2 bases, with 14 bases left in between. Germline V gene lookup returns CDR1 SEHNR and CDR2 FQNEAQ (reference sequence). This CDR3 is 15 amino acids long. The CDR3 DNA reads TGTGCCAGCAGCTTGCCGGGACACGGGGCCTACGAGCAGTACTTC. It specifies CASSLPGHGAYEQYF. Variable domain in full (rest from reference TRBV7-9 and TRBJ2-7): DTGVSQNPRHKITKRGQNVTFRCDPISEHNRLYWYRQTLGQGPEFLTYFQNEAQLEKSRLLSDRFSAERPKGSFSTLEIQRTEQGDSAMYLCASSLPGHGAYEQYFGPGTRLTVT.

The chain is built from TRBV7-8 and TRBJ2-5; 7 positions match TRBD1. V lost 9 bases and J lost 9; bases outside the gene matches: 16. CDR3 length equals 14 residues. Germline-derived CDR1 and CDR2 are SGHVS and FQNEAQ. The CDR3: CASSYPGQIQPQYF. CDR3 nucleotide sequence: TGTGCCAGTTCTTACCCGGGACAGATTCAGCCCCAGTACTTC.